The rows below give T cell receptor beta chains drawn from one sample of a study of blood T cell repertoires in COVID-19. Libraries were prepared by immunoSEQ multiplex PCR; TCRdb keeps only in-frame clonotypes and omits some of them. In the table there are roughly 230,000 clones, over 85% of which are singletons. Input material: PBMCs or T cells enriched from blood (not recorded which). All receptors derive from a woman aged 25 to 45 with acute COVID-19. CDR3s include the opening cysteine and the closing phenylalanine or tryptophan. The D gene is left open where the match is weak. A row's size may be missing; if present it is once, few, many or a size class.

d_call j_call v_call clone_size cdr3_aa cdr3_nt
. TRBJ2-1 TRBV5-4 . CASRYRDNEQFF TGTGCCAGCAGGTACAGGGACAATGAGCAGTTCTTC
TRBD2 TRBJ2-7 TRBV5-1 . CASSLAGLAGDSYEQYF TGCGCCAGCAGCTTGGCTGGACTAGCGGGGGACTCCTACGAGCAGTACTTC
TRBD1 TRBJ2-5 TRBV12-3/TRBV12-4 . CASSRDRVGTQYF TGTGCCAGCAGTAGGGACAGGGTTGGGACCCAGTACTTC
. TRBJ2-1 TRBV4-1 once CASSQVSYEQFF TGCGCCAGCAGCCAAGTTAGCTATGAGCAGTTCTTC
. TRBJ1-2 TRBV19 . CASLTGFHGYTF TGTGCCAGTCTCACAGGGTTCCATGGCTACACCTTC
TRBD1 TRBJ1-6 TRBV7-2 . CASSLVVGTGPSMALHF TGTGCCAGCAGCTTAGTGGTAGGGACAGGCCCGTCAATGGCCCTCCACTTT
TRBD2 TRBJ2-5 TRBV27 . CASKLAGGRTQYF TGTGCCAGCAAGCTAGCGGGGGGGCGAACCCAGTACTTC
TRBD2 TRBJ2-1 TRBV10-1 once CASSKLTSGGRNEQFF TGCGCCAGCAGCAAGCTGACTAGCGGGGGCCGGAATGAGCAGTTCTTC
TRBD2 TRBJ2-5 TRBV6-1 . CASSDKLAGGKETQYF TGTGCCAGCAGTGACAAATTAGCGGGGGGGAAGGAGACCCAGTACTTC
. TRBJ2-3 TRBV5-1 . CASRLPMGGLTDTQYF TGCGCCAGCAGACTGCCGATGGGCGGGCTCACAGATACGCAGTATTTT
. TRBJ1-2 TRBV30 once CAWSDTNYGYTF TGTGCCTGGAGTGACACTAACTATGGCTACACCTTC
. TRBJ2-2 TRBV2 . CASRLSQLVGTGELFF TGTGCCAGCAGACTCTCCCAACTAGTTGGCACCGGGGAGCTGTTTTTT
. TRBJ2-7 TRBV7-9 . CASSTSKPPYEQYF TGTGCCAGCAGCACCTCGAAGCCCCCCTACGAGCAGTACTTC
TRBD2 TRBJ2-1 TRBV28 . CASSPILAGGDSRSYNEQFF TGTGCCAGCAGTCCCATCCTAGCGGGGGGTGATTCCCGCTCCTACAATGAGCAGTTCTTC
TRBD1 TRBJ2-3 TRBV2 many CASSMGQSTDTQYF TGTGCCAGCAGTATGGGACAGTCCACAGATACGCAGTATTTT
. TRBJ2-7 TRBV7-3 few CASGDFNGEQYF TGTGCCAGCGGCGACTTTAATGGGGAGCAGTACTTC
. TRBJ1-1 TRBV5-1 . CASKRPDSTNTEAFF TGCGCCAGCAAGAGGCCCGACAGTACGAACACTGAAGCTTTCTTT
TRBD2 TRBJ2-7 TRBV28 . CASSSTSGGLYEQYF TGTGCCAGCAGTTCGACTAGCGGGGGACTCTACGAGCAGTACTTC
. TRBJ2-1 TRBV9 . CASSVVGTAYNEQFF TGTGCCAGCAGCGTAGTAGGGACTGCTTACAATGAGCAGTTCTTC
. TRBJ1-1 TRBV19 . CASSIGDMTEAFF TGTGCCAGTAGTATAGGGGACATGACTGAAGCTTTCTTT
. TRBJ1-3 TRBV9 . CASSVTRGSGNTIYF TGTGCCAGCAGCGTAACCCGGGGCTCTGGAAACACCATATATTTT
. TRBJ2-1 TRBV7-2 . CASSLGGHNEQFF TGTGCCAGCAGCTTAGGGGGGCACAATGAGCAGTTCTTC
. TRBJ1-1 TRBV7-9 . CASSPSGEGTEAFF TGTGCCAGCAGCCCATCAGGGGAGGGCACTGAAGCTTTCTTT
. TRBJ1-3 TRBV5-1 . CASSRGDGSSGNTIYF TGCGCCAGCAGCCGGGGGGACGGCTCCTCTGGAAACACCATATATTTT
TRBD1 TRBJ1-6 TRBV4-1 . CASSQGTGSYSPLHF TGCGCCAGCAGCCAGGGGACAGGGTCTTATTCACCCCTCCACTTT
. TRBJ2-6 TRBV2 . CASSLAGYSGANVLTF TGTGCCAGCAGTCTCGCCGGGTACTCTGGGGCCAACGTCCTGACTTTC
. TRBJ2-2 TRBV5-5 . CASSLAPGGRAGELFF TGTGCCAGCAGCTTGGCCCCGGGGGGCCGCGCCGGGGAGCTGTTTTTT
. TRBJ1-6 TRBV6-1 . CASSDRASHSPLHF TGTGCCAGCAGTGACAGGGCCTCACATTCACCCCTCCACTTT
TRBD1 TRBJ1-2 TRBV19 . CASSLGQGNYGYTF TGTGCCAGTAGTTTAGGACAGGGGAACTATGGCTACACCTTC
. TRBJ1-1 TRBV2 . CASSPRRTGDEAFF TGTGCCAGCAGTCCCCGACGCACAGGCGATGAAGCTTTCTTT
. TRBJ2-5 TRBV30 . CAWSVRVAAIQETQYF TGTGCCTGGAGTGTACGGGTAGCGGCAATCCAAGAGACCCAGTACTTC
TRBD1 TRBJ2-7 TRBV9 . CASSVRDSGVYEQYF TGTGCCAGCAGCGTCCGGGACAGCGGAGTCTACGAGCAGTACTTC
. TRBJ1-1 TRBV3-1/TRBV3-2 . CASSQKGWRGNTEAFF TGTGCCAGCAGCCAAAAAGGCTGGAGGGGGAACACTGAAGCTTTCTTT
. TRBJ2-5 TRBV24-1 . CATIPHRGIPQETQYF TGTGCCACCATCCCGCATCGGGGGATCCCCCAAGAGACCCAGTACTTC
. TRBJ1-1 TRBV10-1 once CASQTGPNTEAFF TGCGCCAGCCAGACAGGACCGAACACTGAAGCTTTCTTT
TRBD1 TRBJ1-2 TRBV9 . CASSTPSTTLPGQQNYGYTF TGTGCCAGCAGCACCCCCTCCACAACCCTCCCGGGACAGCAGAACTATGGCTACACCTTC
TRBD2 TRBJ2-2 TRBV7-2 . CASSFSSGGFQGGELFF TGTGCCAGCAGCTTTTCTAGCGGGGGGTTTCAAGGCGGGGAGCTGTTTTTT
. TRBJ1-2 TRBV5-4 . CASFHRREDYGYTF TGTGCCAGCTTCCACCGCAGGGAGGACTATGGCTACACCTTC
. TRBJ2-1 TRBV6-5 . CASSQGGGEQFF TGTGCCAGCAGCCAGGGTGGCGGTGAGCAGTTCTTC
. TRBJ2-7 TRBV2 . CASTTLRTDPTYEQYF TGTGCCAGCACCACCCTCCGGACAGACCCGACCTACGAGCAGTACTTC
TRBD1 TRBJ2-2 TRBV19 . CASKDRGAPSNTGELFF TGTGCCAGCAAAGACAGGGGCGCACCCTCGAACACCGGGGAGCTGTTTTTT
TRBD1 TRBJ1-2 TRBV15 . CATHKGLPTGDYGYTF TGTGCCACGCACAAAGGCCTACCCACAGGGGACTATGGCTACACCTTC
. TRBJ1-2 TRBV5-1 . CASSWGTNYGYTF TGCGCCAGCAGCTGGGGGACAAACTATGGCTACACCTTC
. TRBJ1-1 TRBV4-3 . CASSHLGGETEAFF TGCGCCAGCAGCCATTTAGGGGGGGAAACTGAAGCTTTCTTT
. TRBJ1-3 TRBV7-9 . CASTSGSANTIYF TGTGCCAGCACCTCGGGGTCCGCAAACACCATATATTTT
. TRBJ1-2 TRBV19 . CASSIDREDGYTF TGTGCCAGTAGTATAGACAGGGAGGATGGCTACACCTTC